The rows below give T cell receptor beta chains drawn from one sample of a study of T cells in Graves' hyperthyroidism and ophthalmopathy. TCRdb used MiXCR to reprocess the multiplex PCR reads, holding one entry per CDR3 protein. The data contain about 360,000 distinct CDR3 sequences, around an eighth of them singletons. The material sequenced was blood. All receptors come from a man between 25 and 39 years old with Graves' hyperthyroidism that later progressed to Graves' ophthalmopathy. CDR3s include the opening cysteine and the closing phenylalanine or tryptophan.

TRBJ2-1 | TRBV29-1 | CSVSSSEYNEQFF
TRBJ1-1 | TRBV28 | CASTLWRGGTTEAFF
TRBJ2-2 | TRBV12-3/TRBV12-4 | CASSSRGVGTGELFF
TRBJ2-1 | TRBV24-1 | CATSNRAAKDYNEQFF
TRBJ2-1 | TRBV20-1 | CSAREADRGLNEQFF
TRBJ2-7 | TRBV5-1 | CASSLGQVSSYEQYF
TRBJ2-7 | TRBV27 | CATQGLAGRYEQYF
TRBJ1-6 | TRBV10-3 | CAISDRDSPLHF
TRBJ1-5 | TRBV12-3/TRBV12-4 | CASSLSGSYQPQHF
TRBJ1-1 | TRBV10-1 | CASSSVMNTEAFF
TRBJ1-1 | TRBV2 | CASRGVVWDMNTEAFF
TRBJ2-5 | TRBV7-9 | CASSLGWRGGRETQYF
TRBJ2-4 | TRBV5-1 | CASSLVRGTKNIQYF
TRBJ2-7 | TRBV18 | CASSNGRRPSYEQYF
TRBJ1-2 | TRBV4-1 | CASRAGGGDYGYTF
TRBJ1-6 | TRBV28 | CASSLDGPGDSPLHF
TRBJ2-7 | TRBV15 | CATSRDYEEQYF
TRBJ2-3 | TRBV5-1 | CASSLDARHTDTQYF
TRBJ1-1 | TRBV7-7 | CASSAQGDTEAFF
TRBJ1-3 | TRBV30 | CAWSPGNTIYF
TRBJ2-7 | TRBV11-1 | CASSLVPGTYEQYF
TRBJ2-5 | TRBV10-3 | CATGTDQETQYF